The 19 T cell receptor beta chains in this list originate from one sample, sequenced in a study of T cell changes during pregnancy in multiple sclerosis. Here immunoSEQ multiplex PCR was the method, and the copy in TCRdb shows in-frame clones only, minus some. The data show some 41,000 clones, roughly 90% seen once. The source material was CD8+ T cells from peripheral blood mononuclear cells, sampled in the first trimester of pregnancy. Receptor source: a female donor with multiple sclerosis, enrolled in a pregnancy study.

The chain uses TRBV14 and TRBJ2-7; possibly TRBD1 for D (5 bases). This CDR3 is built from 17 residues. Per germline, CDR1 SGHDN and CDR2 FVKESK. V lost 0 bases and J 5 bases, leaving 20 bases between the germline ends. CDR3: CASSQDSLLNRLHEQYF. The CDR3 DNA sequence: TGTGCCAGCAGCCAAGATTCGCTCCTAAACAGGTTGCACGAGCAGTACTTC.

V usage is TRBV5-6 and J usage is TRBJ1-2; the match to TRBD1 covers 7 bases. Germline V gives CDR1 SGHDT, CDR2 YYEEEE. Losses at the gene ends were 4 bases for V and 4 bases for J; bases not matched to a gene: 7. This CDR3 is built from 14 residues. CDR3 in amino acids: CASSPGGIVYGYTF. DNA for the CDR3: TGTGCCAGCAGCCCAGGGGGGATTGTCTATGGCTACACCTTC.

The chain uses TRBV19 and TRBJ2-1, with 8 bases matching TRBD1. The trim removed 7 bases at V and 5 bases at J, leaving 4 bases unmatched. This CDR3 has 13 residues. The germline CDR1 and CDR2 sequences are LNHDA and SQIVND (reference sequence). CDR3 in amino acids: CASTLTGDNEQFF. DNA for the CDR3: TGTGCCAGTACGCTGACAGGGGACAATGAGCAGTTCTTC.

This clone appeared a single time. The chain employs TRBV4-3 and TRBJ2-1; 7 bases are a match to TRBD1. Trimming removed 1 base from V and 6 bases from J; junction bases left unmatched: 12. This CDR3 contains 17 residues. The germline gives CDR1 LGHNA, CDR2 YSLEER. Here the CDR3 DNA reads TGCGCCAGCAGCCAAGCTTCGACAGGGCTCCCGGTCAATGAGCAGTTCTTC. As protein: CASSQASTGLPVNEQFF.

V and J are TRBV6-5 and TRBJ1-1, with TRBD1 identical over 7 bases. CDR3 length equals 14 residues. With 7 bases clipped from V and 5 bases from J, the junction kept 10 bases outside the gene matches. Germline V lookup: CDR1 MNHEY, CDR2 SVGAGI. In DNA form, the CDR3 reads TGTGCCAGCAAGGGGGCCCGAACTTGGACTGAAGCTTTCTTT. It translates to CASKGARTWTEAFF.

The chain joins TRBV4-3 to TRBJ1-5; D call uncertain. The CDR3 is made up of 16 amino acids. Trimming removed 0 bases from V and 6 bases from J, with 15 bases in between. Per the germline V gene, CDR1 is LGHNA and CDR2 is YSLEER. The CDR3 sequence: CASSQDPRGSGQPQHF. CDR3 bases: TGCGCCAGCAGCCAAGATCCTCGGGGATCTGGTCAGCCCCAGCATTTT.

The rearrangement links TRBV9 to TRBJ1-1, with D maybe TRBD1 (5 bases). The germline V gene has CDR1 SGDLS and CDR2 YYNGEE. This CDR3 has 17 amino acids. Trimming pared 0 bases from V and 0 bases from J, leaving 15 bases between. Here the CDR3 reads CASSVGAGPPMNTEAFF. The CDR3 nucleotides read TGTGCCAGCAGCGTAGGGGCAGGGCCACCCATGAACACTGAAGCTTTCTTT.

This sequence joins TRBV6-6 and TRBJ2-7, with 11 bases matching TRBD2. V shed 5 bases, J shed 3 bases, and the junction held 3 bases outside the gene matches. Germline CDR1 and CDR2: MNHNY and SVGAGI (reference sequence). The CDR3 consists of 14 residues. CDR3 region: CASSLGTSGYEQYF. The CDR3 region has the DNA TGTGCCAGCAGTCTGGGGACTAGCGGCTACGAGCAGTACTTC.

The rearrangement links TRBV16 to TRBJ2-3; 7 nucleotides line up with TRBD2. The germline gives CDR1 KGHSY, CDR2 FQNENV. V shed 8 bases, J shed 4 bases, and the junction held 0 bases outside the gene matches. This CDR3 comprises 11 residues. CDR3 in DNA: TGTGCCAGCCGGGGGGCAGATACGCAGTATTTT. This codes for CASRGADTQYF.

This clone came up once. The J gene is TRBJ2-5, the V gene TRBV9; a weak D match, TRBD1 (6 bases). V was cut by 3 bases and J by 3 bases, with 6 bases left in between. From germline, CDR1 is SGDLS and CDR2 YYNGEE. The CDR3 consists of 12 residues. In nucleotides, the CDR3 is TGTGCCAGCAGCGACAGGGAAGAGACCCAGTACTTC. Translated: CASSDREETQYF.

The chain combines TRBV11-2 with TRBJ2-1, with a tentative D call TRBD2 (7 bases). V was clipped by 4 bases and J by 3 bases, with 19 bases between them. Germline CDR1 SGHAT, CDR2 FQNNGV. The CDR3 is 17 residues long. The CDR3 DNA is TGTGCCAGCAGCTCCGGGGCGGGGGCAGTAGTCTACAATGAGCAGTTCTTC. Translating gives CASSSGAGAVVYNEQFF.

The chain couples TRBV5-1 to TRBJ1-2, with D perhaps matching TRBD1 (6 bases). The CDR3 consists of 12 residues. CDR1 and CDR2 from the germline V gene are SGHRS and YFSETQ. Trimming removed 7 bases from V and 6 bases from J, with 13 bases in between. The CDR3 sequence is CASSGRGNGYTF. CDR3 sequence (DNA): TGCGCCAGCTCCGGCAGGGGCAATGGCTACACCTTC.

CDR3 amino acids: CASSAGQPSQPQHF. CDR3 sequence (DNA): TGTGCCAGCAGTGCGGGACAGCCAAGTCAGCCCCAGCATTTT. This chain links TRBV6-5 with TRBJ1-5, with 7 bases fitting TRBD1. V lost 5 bases, J lost 6 bases, and 7 bases stayed unmatched. The CDR3 covers 14 residues. The germline V gene has CDR1 MNHEY and CDR2 SVGAGI.

The chain has TRBV7-9 and TRBJ2-1; 16 bases align to TRBD2. The junction had 3 bases not matched to a gene; V was cut back by 5 bases and J by 8 bases. This CDR3 contains 15 residues. Germline V gene sequence: CDR1 SEHNR, CDR2 FQNEAQ (reference sequence). Here the CDR3 DNA reads TGTGCCAGCAGCCCTGGGACTAGCGGGGGGGATGAGCAGTTCTTC. Translated, it gives CASSPGTSGGDEQFF.

The chain is built from TRBV15 and TRBJ2-3; D remains ambiguous. Trimming took 4 bases from V and 0 from J, leaving 8 bases between them. In germline, CDR1 is LNHNV, CDR2 YYDKDF (reference sequence). The CDR3 is 14 amino acids. CDR3: CATSISSSTDTQYF. In DNA form, the CDR3 reads TGTGCCACCAGCATCTCGTCGAGCACAGATACGCAGTATTTT.

The chain couples TRBV2 to TRBJ2-7; 8 bases map to TRBD1. The V and J ends lost 3 bases and 12 bases, in that order; junction bases with no gene match: 10. CDR1 is SNHLY and CDR2 is FYNNEI in the germline V gene. CDR3 length: 13 residues. CDR3 sequence (DNA): TGTGCCAGCAGTGAGAGGACAGGGTTCCTGGGGTACTTC. Amino acid sequence: CASSERTGFLGYF.

The gene calls are TRBV9 and TRBJ1-6; weak D call: TRBD1 (5 bases). The CDR3 covers 14 residues. Germline CDR1 and CDR2: SGDLS and YYNGEE. Trimming took 4 bases from V and 6 from J, leaving 11 bases between them. The chain's CDR3 is CASSPRQGNSPLHF. CDR3 in DNA: TGTGCCAGCAGCCCTCGGCAGGGTAATTCACCCCTCCACTTT.

J is TRBJ2-7 and V is TRBV29-1; 10 nucleotides agree with TRBD1. The V gene end was trimmed by 1 base and the J gene end by 2 bases; junction bases not matched to a gene: 5. Germline CDR1 and CDR2: SQVTM and ANQGSEA. CDR3 size: 15 residues. The CDR3 loop reads CSVEGDRGAPYEQYF. CDR3 DNA: TGCAGCGTTGAAGGGGACAGGGGAGCCCCCTACGAGCAGTACTTC.

This clone appeared a single time. The chain joins TRBV5-1 to TRBJ2-7; 10 bases are shared with TRBD1. Looked up from germline, CDR1 is SGHRS and CDR2 is YFSETQ. The J segment lost 4 bases and the V segment lost 4 bases, leaving 5 bases of the junction unmatched. The CDR3 consists of 14 residues. Written as DNA, the CDR3 is TGCGCCAGCAGCCTCCGGGACAGGGGATACGAGCAGTACTTC. This gives the protein CASSLRDRGYEQYF.